Each of the 8 T cell receptor beta chains below was sequenced from the same sample in a study of T cells in Graves' hyperthyroidism and ophthalmopathy. Amplified regions were TCR beta CDR3 sequences from RNA transcripts. The primer set for the first-round RT-PCR of the TCR CDR3 was HTBI. MiXCR, applied by TCRdb to the multiplex PCR reads, yields one record per CDR3 protein. Of roughly 710,000 distinct CDR3 sequences detected, under 45% appear once; the ten largest clones hold roughly 30%. Sequencing was done on a sample of blood. These receptors were taken from a middle-aged woman with Graves' hyperthyroidism.

This chain uses TRBV20-1 with TRBJ2-5; the match to TRBD2 covers 10 bases. The CDR3 is made up of 13 amino acids. The V gene end was trimmed by 3 bases and the J gene end by 4 bases; junction bases not matched to a gene: 2. Germline V gives CDR1 DFQATT, CDR2 SNEGSKA (reference sequence). CDR3 sequence reads: CSASLAGGETQYF. The CDR3 DNA follows: TGCAGTGCTAGTTTAGCGGGAGGAGAGACCCAGTACTTC.

With respect to this clonotype: One base away lies a much larger clone, so this may be a sequencing read error. It is unclear where the CDR3 begins or ends on the DNA, so no DNA is shown, and the CDR3 is as TCRdb lists it. This chain connects TRBV20-1 to TRBJ1-2; TRBD1, the table's D call, was not compared with the DNA. CDR1 is DFQATT and CDR2 is SNEGSKA in the germline V gene (reference sequence). The CDR3 sequence runs 13 residues, both termini included. CDR3 residues: CSVPRTDLYGCTF.

This clonotype was counted once. The V gene is TRBV5-6, the J gene TRBJ1-6; 10 bases are shared with TRBD1. The ends lost 4 bases at V and 7 bases at J; junction bases unmatched: 8. The CDR3 sequence is 16 residues long. Germline assignment: CDR1 SGHDT and CDR2 YYEEEE. The CDR3, as DNA: TGTGCCAGCAGCCCCGGGACAGGGGTCCTGAATTCACCCCTCCACTTT. Translating it yields CASSPGTGVLNSPLHF.

The chain carries TRBV29-1 and TRBJ1-2; 8 bases fit TRBD1. The J call is uncertain, as TRBJ2-1 better fits the DNA end. The length of the CDR3 is 14 residues. CDR1 and CDR2 from the germline V gene are SQVTM and ANQGSEA. In DNA form, the CDR3 reads TGCAGCGGCTTCCCGGGACAGGACGGCAATGAGCAGTTCTTC. It translates to CSGFPGQDGNEQFF.

The chain links TRBV28 to TRBJ1-2; D possibly corresponds to TRBD1 (5 bases). The CDR3 has 15 residues. Trimming shortened V by 1 base and J by 3 bases, and 12 bases separated the two germline ends. In germline, CDR1 is MDHEN, CDR2 SYDVKM. The DNA of the CDR3 is TGTGCCAGCAGTTTATTGGCGCCGGGGGACTATGGCTACACCTTC. Translating gives CASSLLAPGDYGYTF.

CDR3 residues: CASSPIGRTRNTEAFF. As DNA, the CDR3 is TGTGCCAGCAGCCCAATCGGCCGGACACGGAACACTGAAGCTTTCTTT. The chain joins TRBV6-5 to TRBJ1-1; D may be TRBD1 (5 bases). The CDR3 contains 16 residues. Germline assignment: CDR1 MNHEY and CDR2 SVGAGI. With 6 bases removed from V and 1 base from J, the gap between germline ends came to 18 bases.

There are a few counts of this clonotype. This chain links TRBV12-3 or TRBV12-4 with TRBJ1-5, with D unresolved. CDR3 length: 14 amino acids. Trimming took off 3 bases at V and 6 bases at J, with 12 bases between the two ends. The CDR3 reads CASSFGSIGQPQHF. The CDR3 DNA sequence: TGTGCCAGCAGTTTCGGGTCGATAGGTCAGCCCCAGCATTTT.

This chain connects TRBV12-3 or TRBV12-4 to TRBJ1-5; possible D gene TRBD1, 5 bases. This CDR3 has 14 amino acids. V lost 7 bases and J lost 6, with 16 bases in between. CDR3 sequence reads: CASIPGLWGQPQHF. The CDR3 region has the DNA TGTGCCAGCATTCCGGGACTCTGGGGTCAGCCCCAGCATTTT.